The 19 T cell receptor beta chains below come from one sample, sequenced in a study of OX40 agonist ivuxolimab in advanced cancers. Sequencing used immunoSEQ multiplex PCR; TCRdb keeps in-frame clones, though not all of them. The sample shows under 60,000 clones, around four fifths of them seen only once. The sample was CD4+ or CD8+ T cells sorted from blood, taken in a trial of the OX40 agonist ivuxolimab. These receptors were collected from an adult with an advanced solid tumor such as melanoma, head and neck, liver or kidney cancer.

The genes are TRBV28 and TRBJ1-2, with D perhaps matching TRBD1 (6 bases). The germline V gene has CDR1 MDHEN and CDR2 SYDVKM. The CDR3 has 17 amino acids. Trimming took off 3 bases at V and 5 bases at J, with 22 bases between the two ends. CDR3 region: CASSFGSTEQGRYGYTF. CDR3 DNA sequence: TGTGCCAGCAGTTTTGGTAGCACAGAACAGGGTCGATATGGCTACACCTTC.

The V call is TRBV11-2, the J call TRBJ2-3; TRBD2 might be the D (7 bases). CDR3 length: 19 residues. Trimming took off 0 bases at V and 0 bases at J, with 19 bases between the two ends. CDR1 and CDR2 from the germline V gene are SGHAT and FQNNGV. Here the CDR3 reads CASSLDLAWGGLSTDTQYF. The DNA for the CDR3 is TGTGCCAGCAGCTTAGATCTTGCGTGGGGGGGGCTAAGCACAGATACGCAGTATTTT.

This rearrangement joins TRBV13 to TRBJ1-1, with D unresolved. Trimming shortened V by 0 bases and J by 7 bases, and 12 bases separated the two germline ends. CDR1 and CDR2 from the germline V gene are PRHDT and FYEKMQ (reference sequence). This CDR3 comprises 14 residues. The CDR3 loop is CASSLGRGFSEAFF. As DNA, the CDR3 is TGTGCCAGCAGCTTAGGCCGGGGATTTAGTGAAGCTTTCTTT.

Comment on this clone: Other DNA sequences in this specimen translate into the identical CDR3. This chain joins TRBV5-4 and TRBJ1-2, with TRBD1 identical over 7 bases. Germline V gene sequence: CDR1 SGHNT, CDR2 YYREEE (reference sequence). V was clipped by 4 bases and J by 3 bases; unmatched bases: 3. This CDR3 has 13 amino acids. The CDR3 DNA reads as TGTGCCAGCAGCGCAGGGACAGACTATGGCTACACCTTC. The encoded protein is CASSAGTDYGYTF.

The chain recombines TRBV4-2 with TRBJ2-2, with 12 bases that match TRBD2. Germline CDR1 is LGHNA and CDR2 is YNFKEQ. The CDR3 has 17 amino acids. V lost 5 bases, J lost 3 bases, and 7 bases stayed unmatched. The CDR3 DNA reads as TGTGCCAGCAGCTCCCGGACTAGCGGGGTACACACCGGGGAGCTGTTTTTT. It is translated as CASSSRTSGVHTGELFF.

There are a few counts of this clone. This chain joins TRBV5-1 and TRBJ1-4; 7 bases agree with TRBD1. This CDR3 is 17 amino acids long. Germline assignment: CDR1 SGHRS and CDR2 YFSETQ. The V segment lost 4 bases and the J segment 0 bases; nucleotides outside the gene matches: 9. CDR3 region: CASSLRDSAATNEKLFF. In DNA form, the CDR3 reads TGCGCCAGCAGCCTTCGGGACAGCGCCGCAACTAATGAAAAACTGTTTTTT.

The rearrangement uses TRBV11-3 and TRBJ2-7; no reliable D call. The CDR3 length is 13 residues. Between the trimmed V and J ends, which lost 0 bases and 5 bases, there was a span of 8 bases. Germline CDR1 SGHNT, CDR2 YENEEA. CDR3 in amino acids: CASSLDPDDEQYF. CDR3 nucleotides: TGTGCCAGCAGCTTAGATCCCGACGACGAGCAGTACTTC.

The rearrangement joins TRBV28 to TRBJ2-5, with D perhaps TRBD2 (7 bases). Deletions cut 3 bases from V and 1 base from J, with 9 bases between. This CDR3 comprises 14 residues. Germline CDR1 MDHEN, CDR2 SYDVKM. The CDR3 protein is CASSLAGAQETQYF. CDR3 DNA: TGTGCCAGCAGTTTGGCGGGGGCCCAAGAGACCCAGTACTTC.

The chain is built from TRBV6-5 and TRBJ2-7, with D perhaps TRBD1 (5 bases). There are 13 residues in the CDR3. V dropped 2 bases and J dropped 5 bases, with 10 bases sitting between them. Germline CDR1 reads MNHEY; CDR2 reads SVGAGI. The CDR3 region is CASSYLLGDEQYF. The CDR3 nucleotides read TGTGCCAGCAGTTACCTCCTAGGGGACGAGCAGTACTTC.

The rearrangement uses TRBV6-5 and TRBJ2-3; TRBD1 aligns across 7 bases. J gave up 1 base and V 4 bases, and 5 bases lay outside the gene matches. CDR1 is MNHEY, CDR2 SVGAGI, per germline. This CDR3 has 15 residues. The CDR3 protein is CASSSEGAGTDTQYF. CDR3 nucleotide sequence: TGTGCCAGCAGTTCAGAGGGGGCGGGCACAGATACGCAGTATTTT.

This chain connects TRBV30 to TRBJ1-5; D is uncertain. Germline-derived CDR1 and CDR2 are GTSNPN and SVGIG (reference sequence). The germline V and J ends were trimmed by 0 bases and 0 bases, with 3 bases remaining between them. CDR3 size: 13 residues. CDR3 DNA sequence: TGTGCCTGGAGTGTAAGTAGCAATCAGCCCCAGCATTTT. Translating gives CAWSVSSNQPQHF.

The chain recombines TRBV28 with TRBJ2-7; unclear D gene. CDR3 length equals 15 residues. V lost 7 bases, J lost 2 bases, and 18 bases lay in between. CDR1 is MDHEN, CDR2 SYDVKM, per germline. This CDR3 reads CASIETKGSTYEQYF. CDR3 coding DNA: TGTGCCAGCATCGAGACGAAGGGATCAACCTACGAGCAGTACTTC.

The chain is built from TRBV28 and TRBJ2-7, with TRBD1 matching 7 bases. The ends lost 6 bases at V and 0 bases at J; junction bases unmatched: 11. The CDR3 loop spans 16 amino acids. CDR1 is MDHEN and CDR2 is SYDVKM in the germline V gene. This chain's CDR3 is CASSYFYRTGSYEQYF. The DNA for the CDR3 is TGTGCCAGCAGCTACTTTTATAGGACAGGCTCCTACGAGCAGTACTTC.

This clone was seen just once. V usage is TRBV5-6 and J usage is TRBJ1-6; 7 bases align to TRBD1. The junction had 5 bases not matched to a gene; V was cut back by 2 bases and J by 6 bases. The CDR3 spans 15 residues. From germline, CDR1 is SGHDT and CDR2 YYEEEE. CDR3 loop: CASSFYRGGNSPLHF. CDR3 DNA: TGTGCCAGCAGCTTCTACAGGGGAGGTAATTCACCCCTCCACTTT. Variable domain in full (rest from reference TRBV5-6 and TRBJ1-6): DAGVTQSPTHLIKTRGQQVTLRCSPKSGHDTVSWYQQALGQGPQFIFQYYEEEERQRGNFPDRFSGHQFPNYSSELNVNALLLGDSALYLCASSFYRGGNSPLHFGNGTRLTVT.

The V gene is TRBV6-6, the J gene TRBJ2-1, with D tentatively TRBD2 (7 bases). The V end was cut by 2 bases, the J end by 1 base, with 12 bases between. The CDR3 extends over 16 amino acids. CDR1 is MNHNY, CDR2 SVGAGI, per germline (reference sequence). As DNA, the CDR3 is TGTGCCAGCAGTTACCCTAGGGGGGGATCCTACAATGAGCAGTTCTTC. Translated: CASSYPRGGSYNEQFF.

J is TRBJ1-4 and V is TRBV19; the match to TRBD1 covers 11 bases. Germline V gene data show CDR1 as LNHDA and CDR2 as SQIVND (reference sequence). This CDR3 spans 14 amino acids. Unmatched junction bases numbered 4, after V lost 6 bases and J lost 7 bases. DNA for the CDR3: TGTGCCAGTAGCCTTGGACAGGGGGCTGAAAAACTGTTTTTT. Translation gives CASSLGQGAEKLFF.

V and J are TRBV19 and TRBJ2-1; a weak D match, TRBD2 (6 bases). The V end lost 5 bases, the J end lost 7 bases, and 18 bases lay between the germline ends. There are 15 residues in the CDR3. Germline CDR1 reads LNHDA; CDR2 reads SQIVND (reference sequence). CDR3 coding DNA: TGTGCCAGTAGTTCGGCGGGGTGGGGTGGAAATGAGCAGTTCTTC. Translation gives CASSSAGWGGNEQFF.

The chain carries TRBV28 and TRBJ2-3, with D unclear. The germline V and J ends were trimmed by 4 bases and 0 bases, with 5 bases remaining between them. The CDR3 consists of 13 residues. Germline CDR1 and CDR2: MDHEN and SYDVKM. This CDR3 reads CASSSPSTDTQYF. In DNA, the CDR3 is TGTGCCAGCAGTTCCCCCAGCACAGATACGCAGTATTTT.

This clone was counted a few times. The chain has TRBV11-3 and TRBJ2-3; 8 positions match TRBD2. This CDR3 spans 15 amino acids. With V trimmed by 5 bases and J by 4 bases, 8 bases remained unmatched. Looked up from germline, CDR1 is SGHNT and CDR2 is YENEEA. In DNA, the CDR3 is TGTGCCAGCAGCACCGGGACTAGTGGATCAGATACGCAGTATTTT. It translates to CASSTGTSGSDTQYF. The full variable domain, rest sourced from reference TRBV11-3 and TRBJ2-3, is EAGVVQSPRYKIIEKKQPVAFWCNPISGHNTLYWYLQNLGQGPELLIRYENEEAVDDSQLPKDRFSAERLKGVDSTLKIQPAELGDSAVYLCASSTGTSGSDTQYFGPGTRLTVL.